This T cell receptor beta chain was obtained from a study of cytomegalovirus exposure and HLA in healthy donors. General observations from the study: A few CMV-associated chains were confirmed in vitro to be specific for CMV antigens. The study found most TCR sequences rare, yet found some public TCRs in many donors.

CDR1 MNHEY and CDR2 SVGAGI come from the germline V gene. Trimming removed 0 bases from V and 3 bases from J; junction bases left unmatched: 5. The CDR3 is 15 residues long. TCRdb's copy holds only in-frame clones and misses some; the assay was immunoSEQ multiplex PCR. The sample records about 130,000 clones, 75% to 90% being singletons. For this clone: Its matching antigen is unknown.

The chain links TRBV6-5 to TRBJ2-7; TRBD2 aligns across 7 bases. Sequenced input: PBMCs. This receptor was identified in a woman between 18 and 29 years old in good health and CMV-seronegative. CDR3 sequence: CASSYSGGSFYEQYF. The CDR3 DNA sequence: TGTGCCAGCAGTTACTCCGGCGGGAGTTTCTACGAGCAGTACTTC.